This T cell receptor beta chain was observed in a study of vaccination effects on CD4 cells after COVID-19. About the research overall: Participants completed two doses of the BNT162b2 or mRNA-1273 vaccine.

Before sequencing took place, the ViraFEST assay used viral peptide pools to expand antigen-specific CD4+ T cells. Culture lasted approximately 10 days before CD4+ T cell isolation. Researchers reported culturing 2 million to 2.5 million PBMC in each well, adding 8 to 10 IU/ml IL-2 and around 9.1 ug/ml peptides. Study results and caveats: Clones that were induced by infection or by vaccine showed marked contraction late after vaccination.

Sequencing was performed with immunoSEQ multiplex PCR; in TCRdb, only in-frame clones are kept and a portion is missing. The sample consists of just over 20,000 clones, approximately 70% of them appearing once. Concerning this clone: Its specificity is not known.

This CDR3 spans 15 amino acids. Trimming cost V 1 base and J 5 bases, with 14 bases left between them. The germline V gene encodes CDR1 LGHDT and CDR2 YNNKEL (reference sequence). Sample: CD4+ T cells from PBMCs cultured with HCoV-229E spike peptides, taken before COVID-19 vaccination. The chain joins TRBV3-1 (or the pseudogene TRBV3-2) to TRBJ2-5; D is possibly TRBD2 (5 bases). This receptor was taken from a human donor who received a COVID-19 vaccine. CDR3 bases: TGTGCCAGCAGCCAAGGAGTAGAGGGCCGGGAGACCCAGTACTTC. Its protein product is CASSQGVEGRETQYF.